Presented here are 2 T cell receptor beta chains from one specimen sequenced in a study of breast tumors, draining lymph nodes, adjacent tissues. TCRdb itself ran the multiplex PCR reads through MiXCR, one entry per CDR3 protein. Here the sample spans approximately 280,000 distinct CDR3 sequences, about 30% being singletons. Axillary draining lymph nodes of breast cancer patients supplied the node samples. The material sequenced was axillary lymph node tissue. The receptors stem from a female donor with breast cancer. Some clones in this sample may be carry-over from other donors' samples.

This clonotype was picked up many times. The chain joins TRBV9 to TRBJ1-6; 9 positions agree with TRBD1. The germline V gene has CDR1 SGDLS and CDR2 YYNGEE. The J segment lost 10 bases and the V segment lost 1 base, leaving 6 bases of the junction unmatched. The CDR3 is made up of 15 amino acids. CDR3 protein: CASSVTGQGGSPLHF. The DNA for the CDR3 is TGTGCCAGCAGCGTAACGGGACAGGGAGGATCACCCCTCCACTTT.

The gene calls are TRBV29-1 and TRBJ1-1, with 8 bases aligning to TRBD1. Unmatched junction bases numbered 2, after V lost 4 bases and J lost 7 bases. CDR3 length: 11 amino acids. Looked up from germline, CDR1 is SQVTM and CDR2 is ANQGSEA. CDR3 in amino acids: CSVGQGLEAFF. The CDR3, as DNA: TGCAGCGTTGGACAGGGGCTTGAAGCTTTCTTT.